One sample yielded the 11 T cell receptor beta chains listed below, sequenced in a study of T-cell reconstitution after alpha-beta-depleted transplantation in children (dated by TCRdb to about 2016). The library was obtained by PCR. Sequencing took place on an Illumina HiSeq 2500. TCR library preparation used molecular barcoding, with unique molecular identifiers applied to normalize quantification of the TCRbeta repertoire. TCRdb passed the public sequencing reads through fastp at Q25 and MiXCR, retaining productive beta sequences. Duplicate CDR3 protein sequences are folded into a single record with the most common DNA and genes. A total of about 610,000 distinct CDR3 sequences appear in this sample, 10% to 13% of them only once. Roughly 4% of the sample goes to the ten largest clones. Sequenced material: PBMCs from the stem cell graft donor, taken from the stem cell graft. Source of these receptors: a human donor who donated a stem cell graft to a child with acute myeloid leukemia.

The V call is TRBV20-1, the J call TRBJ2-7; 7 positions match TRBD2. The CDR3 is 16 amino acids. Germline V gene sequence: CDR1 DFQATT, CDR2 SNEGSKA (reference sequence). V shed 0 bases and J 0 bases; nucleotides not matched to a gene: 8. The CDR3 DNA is TGCAGTGCTAGAGATGGAAAGGGAGGGACCTCCTACGAGCAGTACTTC. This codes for CSARDGKGGTSYEQYF.

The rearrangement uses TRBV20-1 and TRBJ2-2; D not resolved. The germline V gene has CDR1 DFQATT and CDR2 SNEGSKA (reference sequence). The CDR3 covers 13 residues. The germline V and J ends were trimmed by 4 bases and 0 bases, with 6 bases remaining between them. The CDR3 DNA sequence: TGCAGTGCTACCCAGTCGAACACCGGGGAGCTGTTTTTT. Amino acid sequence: CSATQSNTGELFF.

CDR3 sequence reads: CAVGQASEAFF. The CDR3 nucleotides are TGTGCCGTAGGGCAGGCGTCTGAAGCTTTCTTT. The chain employs TRBV7-9 and TRBJ1-1, with D uncertain. This CDR3 comprises 11 residues. Trimming cost V 11 bases and J 6 bases, with 13 bases left between them. In germline, CDR1 is SEHNR, CDR2 FQNEAQ (reference sequence).

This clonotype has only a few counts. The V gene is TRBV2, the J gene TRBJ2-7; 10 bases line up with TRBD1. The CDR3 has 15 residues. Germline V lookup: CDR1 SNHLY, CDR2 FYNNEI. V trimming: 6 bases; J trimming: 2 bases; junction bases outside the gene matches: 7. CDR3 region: CASSTRDRGPYEQYF. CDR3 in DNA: TGTGCCAGCAGCACCAGGGACAGGGGCCCCTACGAGCAGTACTTC. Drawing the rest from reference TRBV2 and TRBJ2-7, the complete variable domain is EPEVTQTPSHQVTQMGQEVILRCVPISNHLYFYWYRQILGQKVEFLVSFYNNEISEKSEIFDDQFSVERPDGSNFTLKIRSTKLEDSAMYFCASSTRDRGPYEQYFGPGTRLTVT.

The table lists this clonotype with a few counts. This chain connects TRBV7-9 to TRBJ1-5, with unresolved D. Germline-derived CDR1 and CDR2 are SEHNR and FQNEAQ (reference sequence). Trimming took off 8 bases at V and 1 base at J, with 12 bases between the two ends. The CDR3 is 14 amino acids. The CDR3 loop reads CASGLDGSNQPQHF. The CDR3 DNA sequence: TGTGCCAGCGGATTGGACGGAAGCAATCAGCCCCAGCATTTT.

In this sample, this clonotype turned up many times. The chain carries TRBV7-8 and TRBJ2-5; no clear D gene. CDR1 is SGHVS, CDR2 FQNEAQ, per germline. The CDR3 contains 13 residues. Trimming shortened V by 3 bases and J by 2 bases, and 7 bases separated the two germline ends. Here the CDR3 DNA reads TGTGCCAGCAGCTTCCAGGATCAAGAGACCCAGTACTTC. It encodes CASSFQDQETQYF. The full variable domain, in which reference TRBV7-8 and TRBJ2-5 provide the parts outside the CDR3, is GAGVSQSPRYKVAKRGQDVALRCDPISGHVSLFWYQQALGQGPEFLTYFQNEAQLDKSGLPSDRFFAERPEGSVSTLKIQRTQQEDSAVYLCASSFQDQETQYFGPGTRLLVL.

CDR3 residues: CASGAPNGGRRFADTQYF. The DNA for the CDR3 is TGTGCCAGCGGCGCCCCGAATGGCGGGAGGAGGTTTGCAGATACGCAGTATTTT. The chain links TRBV12-1 to TRBJ2-3; the table's D call, TRBD2, was not checked against the DNA. TRBV12-1 is tagged as a pseudogene. The CDR3 loop spans 18 amino acids.

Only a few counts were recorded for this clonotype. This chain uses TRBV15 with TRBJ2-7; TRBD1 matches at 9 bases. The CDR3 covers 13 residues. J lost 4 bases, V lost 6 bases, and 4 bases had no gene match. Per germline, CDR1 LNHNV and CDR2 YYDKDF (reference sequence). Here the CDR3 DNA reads TGTGCCACCAGGGAGGGGACAGGGTACGAGCAGTACTTC. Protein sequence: CATREGTGYEQYF.

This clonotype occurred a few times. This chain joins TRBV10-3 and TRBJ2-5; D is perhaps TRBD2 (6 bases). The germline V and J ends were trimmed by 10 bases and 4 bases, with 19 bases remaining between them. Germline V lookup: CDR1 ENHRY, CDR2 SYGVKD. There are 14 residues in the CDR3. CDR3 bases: TGTGCCAGCTCGGAGGGGCTAGCCAGAGAGACCCAGTACTTC. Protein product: CASSEGLARETQYF.

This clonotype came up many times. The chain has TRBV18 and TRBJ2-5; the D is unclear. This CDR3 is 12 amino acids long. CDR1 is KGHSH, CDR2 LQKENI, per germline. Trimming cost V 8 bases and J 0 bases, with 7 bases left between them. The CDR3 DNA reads TGTGCCAGCAGTTCGTACCAAGAGACCCAGTACTTC. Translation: CASSSYQETQYF. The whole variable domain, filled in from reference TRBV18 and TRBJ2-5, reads NAGVMQNPRHLVRRRGQEARLRCSPMKGHSHVYWYRQLPEEGLKFMVYLQKENIIDESGMPKERFSAEFPKEGPSILRIQQVVRGDSAAYFCASSSYQETQYFGPGTRLLVL.

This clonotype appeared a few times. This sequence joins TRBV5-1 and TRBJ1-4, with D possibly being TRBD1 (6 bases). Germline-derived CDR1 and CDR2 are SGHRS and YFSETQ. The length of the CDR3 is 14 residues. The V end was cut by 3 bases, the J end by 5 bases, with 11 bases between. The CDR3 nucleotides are TGCGCCAGCAGCTCGGACAGCCCGAATGAAAAACTGTTTTTT. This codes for CASSSDSPNEKLFF.